The 16 T cell receptor beta chains given below trace back to one sample, sequenced in a study of human T cells and chemical hapten exposure. Time point denoted: pre-sensitization, week 0. Treatment meaning: therapeutic diphenylcyclopropenone sensitization with weekly scalp DPC. TCRdb processed the RACE reads anew with MiXCR; each CDR3 protein has one entry. The sample lists more than 250,000 distinct CDR3 sequences, 7.5% to 10% occurring once. The sample in question was whole blood, obtained in connection with sensitization to the hapten diphenylcyclopropenone (DPC). All receptors come from a woman in her 40s with alopecia areata. Some clones in this sample may be carry-over from other donors' samples.

This clonotype was recorded at least ten times. The rearrangement joins TRBV30 to TRBJ2-7; 14 bases agree with TRBD2. J was trimmed by 4 bases and V by 3 bases; bases with no gene match: 2. The CDR3 covers 14 residues. Per germline, CDR1 GTSNPN and CDR2 SVGIG (reference sequence). Written as DNA, the CDR3 is TGTGCCTGGAGGGGGACTAGCGGGAGATACGAGCAGTACTTC. It specifies CAWRGTSGRYEQYF.

This clonotype was found a few times. This chain joins TRBV7-8 and TRBJ2-3, with 9 bases fitting TRBD2. From germline, CDR1 is SGHVS and CDR2 FQNEAQ. The CDR3 runs 15 residues. The V and J ends lost 0 bases and 6 bases, in that order; junction bases with no gene match: 4. CDR3 region: CASSLASSGTDTQYF. In nucleotides, the CDR3 is TGTGCCAGCAGCTTAGCGTCTAGCGGGACGGATACGCAGTATTTT.

The gene calls are TRBV4-1 and TRBJ1-1; D uncertain. The CDR3 contains 16 residues. Trimming removed 0 bases from V and 1 base from J, with 12 bases in between. The germline gives CDR1 MGHRA, CDR2 YSYEKL. In DNA form, the CDR3 reads TGCGCCAGCAGCCAAGATCCCGGACGGCCGAACACTGAAGCTTTCTTT. Translation: CASSQDPGRPNTEAFF.

This clonotype was recorded a few times. This sequence joins TRBV29-1 and TRBJ2-7, with D possibly TRBD1 on 5 matching bases. Looked up from germline, CDR1 is SQVTM and CDR2 is ANQGSEA. The CDR3 has 14 amino acids. Between the trimmed V and J ends, which lost 6 bases and 4 bases, there was a span of 19 bases. CDR3 nucleotide sequence: TGCAGCGTCGCAACAGGCGGTATACCTTACGAGCAGTACTTC. Translated, it gives CSVATGGIPYEQYF.

This sequence joins TRBV20-1 and TRBJ2-1; the match to TRBD2 covers 9 bases. V lost 0 bases to trimming and J lost 3 bases; unmatched junction nucleotides: 9. Germline CDR1 and CDR2: DFQATT and SNEGSKA (reference sequence). CDR3 length equals 17 residues. The CDR3 region has the DNA TGCAGTGCTAGAGACCCGAAGACTAGCGGAGTCTACAATGAGCAGTTCTTC. It is translated as CSARDPKTSGVYNEQFF.

The genes are TRBV5-6 and TRBJ2-6, with a tentative D call TRBD2 (6 bases). Trimming removed 4 bases from V and 0 bases from J, with 14 bases in between. This CDR3 has 17 residues. The V gene's germline CDR1 is SGHDT and CDR2 YYEEEE. CDR3 in DNA: TGTGCCAGCAGCGGGGGACTTAGGCACTCTGGGGCCAACGTCCTGACTTTC. Its translation is CASSGGLRHSGANVLTF.

This clonotype was recorded a few times. In DNA, the CDR3 is TGCAGTGCTAGAATAGCGGGGCCAAACACCGGGGAGCTGTTTTTT. Its translation: CSARIAGPNTGELFF. This chain links TRBV20-1 with TRBJ2-2, with TRBD2 matching over 8 bases. Germline-derived CDR1 and CDR2 are DFQATT and SNEGSKA (reference sequence). The V and J ends lost 2 bases and 2 bases, in that order; junction bases with no gene match: 4. CDR3 length: 15 residues.

This clonotype was counted between two and nine times. The V call is TRBV4-1, the J call TRBJ1-2, with no clear D. The CDR3 sequence is 14 residues long. Germline values: CDR1 MGHRA, CDR2 YSYEKL. With 0 bases removed from V and 4 bases from J, the gap between germline ends came to 9 bases. The DNA for the CDR3 is TGCGCCAGCAGCCAAGATGGACGGGCCTATGGCTACACCTTC. Protein sequence: CASSQDGRAYGYTF.

This clonotype was seen only a few times. The rearrangement uses TRBV30 and TRBJ2-1; 9 bases are a match to TRBD2. This CDR3 contains 13 residues. CDR1 GTSNPN and CDR2 SVGIG come from the germline V gene (reference sequence). Germline trimming cut 4 bases from V and 9 bases from J; bases unmatched to any gene: 7. The CDR3 spells CAWKLSSGSEQFF. For the CDR3, the DNA is TGTGCCTGGAAATTGAGTAGCGGGAGTGAGCAGTTCTTC.

This clonotype was observed a few times. The chain employs TRBV4-2 and TRBJ2-3; TRBD2 might be the D (7 bases). V shed 2 bases and J shed 0 bases, with 12 bases lying between them. The CDR3 sequence is 16 residues long. Germline V gene data show CDR1 as LGHNA and CDR2 as YNFKEQ. Here the CDR3 DNA reads TGTGCCAGCAGCCAAAAAGGGGGGGGGAGCACAGATACGCAGTATTTT. Translation gives CASSQKGGGSTDTQYF.

The table lists this clonotype with a few counts. The chain links TRBV21-1 to TRBJ2-7; the table calls TRBD1, which could not be checked here. TRBV21-1 is a known pseudogene. CDR3 length: 15 amino acids. This CDR3 is CASRGGFSRNVGQYF. Here the CDR3 DNA reads TGTGCCAGCCGAGGGGGATTCTCCCGAAACGTTGGGCAGTACTTC.

V usage is TRBV12-3 or TRBV12-4 and J usage is TRBJ2-7, with D uncertain. Deletions cut 1 base from V and 5 bases from J, with 12 bases between. The CDR3 is made up of 14 amino acids. CDR3 sequence: CASSLVGSIHEQYF. The CDR3 DNA is TGTGCCAGCAGTTTAGTTGGCAGTATTCACGAGCAGTACTTC.

There are a few counts of this clonotype. The chain carries TRBV5-1 and TRBJ2-3, with D unclear. Germline lookup yields CDR1 SGHRS and CDR2 YFSETQ. Trimming left V 2 bases short and J 1 base short, with 11 bases between. The CDR3 is 15 amino acids. The CDR3 DNA sequence: TGCGCCAGCAGCTTAATGGACCCACGCACAGATACGCAGTATTTT. It specifies CASSLMDPRTDTQYF.

J is TRBJ1-6 and V is TRBV20-1; tentatively, D is TRBD1 (6 bases). V dropped 4 bases and J dropped 7 bases, with 14 bases sitting between them. The CDR3 is 14 amino acids. The germline CDR1 and CDR2 sequences are DFQATT and SNEGSKA (reference sequence). The CDR3, as DNA: TGCAGTGCTACCAGGGGATTGGGGAATTCACCCCTCCACTTT. Its protein is CSATRGLGNSPLHF.

This clonotype was observed many times. The gene calls are TRBV20-1 and TRBJ1-2; D is possibly TRBD1 (6 bases). The CDR3 consists of 13 residues. The germline V and J ends were trimmed by 5 bases and 3 bases, with 13 bases remaining between them. Per germline, CDR1 DFQATT and CDR2 SNEGSKA (reference sequence). CDR3 in amino acids: CSASMGGDYGYTF. As DNA, the CDR3 is TGCAGTGCTTCCATGGGGGGCGACTATGGCTACACCTTC.

This clonotype occurred once. The CDR3 DNA follows: TGTGCCAGCAGTCCCGGACAGGGGGTAGATACGCAGTATTTT. Translation: CASSPGQGVDTQYF. J is TRBJ2-3 and V is TRBV12-3 or TRBV12-4, with 10 positions matching TRBD1. The junction had 4 bases not matched to a gene; V was cut back by 5 bases and J by 5 bases. The CDR3 is 14 residues long.